This T cell receptor beta chain was documented in a study of shared clonotypes between healthy human individuals. Notes on the study in general: Clonotype sharing across a few donors was observed for 4.5% to 6.5% of naive CD4 clonotypes.

This clone has a handful of counts. Its antigen is currently unknown. Trimming removed 5 bases from V and 6 bases from J, with 11 bases in between. Germline CDR1 reads LNHDA; CDR2 reads SQIVND (reference sequence). There are 13 residues in the CDR3. Profiling relied on immunoSEQ multiplex PCR, and the TCRdb table lists in-frame clones only, not all of them. The repertoire holds a few hundred thousand clones, 65% seen once, with 11% in the top ten. The sequenced sample consisted of memory CD4+ T cells sorted from blood. Stated subset: CD45RA-negative fraction. The rearrangement joins TRBV19 to TRBJ1-5; D unresolved. The receptor's source is a man aged 25 to 40 in good health. The CDR3 sequence is CASSHGRGQPQHF. The CDR3 bases are TGTGCCAGTAGTCACGGACGGGGTCAGCCCCAGCATTTT.